These T cell receptor beta chains were read from a single sample in a study of blood T cell repertoires in COVID-19. The repertoire was sequenced with immunoSEQ multiplex PCR; TCRdb's copy has only in-frame clones and lacks some. The sample lists under 400,000 clones, about 91% seen once, with 1.5% to 2% in the top ten. Sequences were obtained from peripheral blood. Receptor source: a woman under 40 with COVID-19, enrolled during active disease. CDR3s include the opening cysteine and the closing phenylalanine or tryptophan. Each record gives: J gene, D gene, clone size, V gene, CDR3 DNA, CDR3 protein. The D gene is left open where the match is weak. A clone size is listed for some rows: how often the clone was seen (once, few, many), or a class if it is expanded.

j_gene: TRBJ2-3
d_gene: .
abundance: once
v_gene: TRBV27
CDR3nt: TGTGCCAGCAGTGGTGGCAACACAGATACGCAGTATTTT
CDR3aa: CASSGGNTDTQYF

j_gene: TRBJ2-7
d_gene: TRBD1
abundance: .
v_gene: TRBV5-1
CDR3nt: TGCGCCAGCAGATCGGGACAGGGGGCCTACGAGCAGTACTTC
CDR3aa: CASRSGQGAYEQYF

j_gene: TRBJ2-3
d_gene: TRBD1
abundance: .
v_gene: TRBV7-2
CDR3nt: TGTGCCAGCAGCTTTCAACAGGGGGCGGGCACAGATACGCAGTATTTT
CDR3aa: CASSFQQGAGTDTQYF

j_gene: TRBJ2-7
d_gene: TRBD2
abundance: .
v_gene: TRBV24-1
CDR3nt: TGTGCCACCAGTCCCGGGACTAGCGGACCCTACGAGCAGTACTTC
CDR3aa: CATSPGTSGPYEQYF

j_gene: TRBJ2-5
d_gene: TRBD2
abundance: .
v_gene: TRBV6-2/TRBV6-3
CDR3nt: TGTGCCAGCAGTTACTCGATTTTAGCGGGGGGCCAAGAGACCCAGTACTTC
CDR3aa: CASSYSILAGGQETQYF

j_gene: TRBJ1-1
d_gene: .
abundance: .
v_gene: TRBV4-1
CDR3nt: TGCGCCAGCAGCCAAGATCCCCTAGTGAACACTGAAGCTTTCTTT
CDR3aa: CASSQDPLVNTEAFF

j_gene: TRBJ1-1
d_gene: .
abundance: .
v_gene: TRBV11-3
CDR3nt: TGTGCCAGCAGTGCCGACAGAGCTGACACTGAAGCTTTCTTT
CDR3aa: CASSADRADTEAFF

j_gene: TRBJ1-2
d_gene: .
abundance: .
v_gene: TRBV9
CDR3nt: TGTGCCAGCAGCGTAGATAAGGGGCGACAGGCAGGTGGCTACACCTTC
CDR3aa: CASSVDKGRQAGGYTF

j_gene: TRBJ1-2
d_gene: .
abundance: .
v_gene: TRBV7-2
CDR3nt: TGTGCCAGCAGCTTCTCTACCCCTCCATATGGCTACACCTTC
CDR3aa: CASSFSTPPYGYTF

j_gene: TRBJ1-1
d_gene: .
abundance: .
v_gene: TRBV4-3
CDR3nt: TGCGCCAGCAGCCAAGATGCAGGGCCGGACACTGAAGCTTTCTTT
CDR3aa: CASSQDAGPDTEAFF

j_gene: TRBJ2-5
d_gene: TRBD2
abundance: once
v_gene: TRBV4-1
CDR3nt: TGCGCCAGCAGCCAGATGGGGAGCGGGGGGGCCTCCCAGTACTTC
CDR3aa: CASSQMGSGGASQYF